These 8 T cell receptor beta chains originate from one sample sequenced in a study of CD8+CD57+ T cells in acquired aplastic anemia. Genomic DNA was employed as the template in profiling TCR beta VDJ and CDR3. A single record per CDR3 protein comes from TCRdb applying MiXCR to the reads. This sample has a few hundred thousand distinct CDR3 sequences, with around 68% found just once. Material for sequencing was sorted CD4+, CD8+, or CD8+CD57+ T cells (not recorded which) from PBMCs. Every receptor here comes from a human donor in good health, serving as a control.

As to this clonotype: Given the absence of the conserved phenylalanine or tryptophan at the CDR3 end, a read error is likely. V and J are TRBV2 and TRBJ1-2; tentatively, D is TRBD1 (5 bases). The germline CDR1 and CDR2 sequences are SNHLY and FYNNEI. This CDR3 region has 12 residues. The ends were cut back, 7 bases at V and 10 bases at J, with 16 bases in the middle. CDR3 nucleotide sequence: TGTGCCAGCACCTTTTATCCGGGGGACTACACCGTC. This gives the protein CASTFYPGDYTV.

The rearrangement links TRBV7-2 to TRBJ2-5, with no clear D. Germline values: CDR1 SGHTA, CDR2 FQGNSA. CDR3 length: 18 residues. The V and J ends lost 1 base and 5 bases respectively, with 23 bases between them. The CDR3 nucleotides are TGTGCCAGCAGCTTAGTTCCCCAGTCCGACGAGCAGTACGAGACCCAGTACTTC. Protein product: CASSLVPQSDEQYETQYF.

This chain connects TRBV5-4 to TRBJ2-5; D may correspond to TRBD1 or TRBD2 (5 bases each). Per germline, CDR1 SGHNT and CDR2 YYREEE (reference sequence). V was shortened by 5 bases and J by 5 bases, with 22 bases between the two germline ends. The CDR3 is 16 residues long. DNA of the CDR3: TGTGCCAGCAGTCAACAGGATCGGACGGGACGGGAGACCCAGTACTTC. Translating it yields CASSQQDRTGRETQYF.

A remark on this clonotype: The CDR3 ends on some other residue instead of the conserved phenylalanine or tryptophan, so this is likely a read error. The DNA is left out, because the CDR3 cannot be placed on it with certainty; the CDR3 is given as TCRdb lists it. This chain connects TRBV7-3 to TRBJ1-2. Including both end residues, the CDR3 is 14 amino acids long. Per germline, CDR1 SGHTA and CDR2 FQGTGA. The CDR3 loop reads CASSSQKEGQAFFV.

This clonotype turned up a few times. V usage is TRBV20-1 and J usage is TRBJ2-7, with 15 bases lining up with TRBD2. The CDR3 is made up of 11 amino acids. Germline V gene lookup returns CDR1 DFQATT and CDR2 SNEGSKA (reference sequence). V was clipped by 6 bases and J by 12 bases; unmatched bases: 3. CDR3 in DNA: TGCAGTGCGGGACTAGCGGGGGGCCGGTACTTC. Its translation: CSAGLAGGRYF.

Concerning this clonotype: The junction departs from germline at one end; a sequencing error may be responsible. The J gene is TRBJ1-1, the V gene TRBV5-1; no reliable D call. The CDR3 runs to 13 residues. Per germline, CDR1 SGHRS and CDR2 YFSETQ. CDR3 DNA: TGTGCCAGCAGCGTTACATGGCACACTGAAGCTTTCTTT. Encoded protein: CASSVTWHTEAFF.

Regarding this clonotype: One junction end does not reproduce the germline sequence, and a read error may be involved. The CDR3 loop reads CASSLRGVGEVFF. The CDR3 bases are TGTGCCAGCAGCCTTCGAGGGGTAGGGGAGGTGTTTTTT. This chain connects TRBV2 to TRBJ2-2; possibly TRBD2 for D (6 bases). This CDR3 has 13 amino acids. Per germline, CDR1 SNHLY and CDR2 FYNNEI.

This clonotype was counted at least ten times. CDR3 sequence: CSASAADTQYF. In DNA form, the CDR3 reads TGCAGTGCTAGTGCCGCAGATACGCAGTATTTT. V and J are TRBV20-1 and TRBJ2-3; no clear D. Trimming took 3 bases from V and 4 from J, leaving 5 bases between them. CDR1 is DFQATT, CDR2 SNEGSKA, per germline (reference sequence). This CDR3 has 11 amino acids.